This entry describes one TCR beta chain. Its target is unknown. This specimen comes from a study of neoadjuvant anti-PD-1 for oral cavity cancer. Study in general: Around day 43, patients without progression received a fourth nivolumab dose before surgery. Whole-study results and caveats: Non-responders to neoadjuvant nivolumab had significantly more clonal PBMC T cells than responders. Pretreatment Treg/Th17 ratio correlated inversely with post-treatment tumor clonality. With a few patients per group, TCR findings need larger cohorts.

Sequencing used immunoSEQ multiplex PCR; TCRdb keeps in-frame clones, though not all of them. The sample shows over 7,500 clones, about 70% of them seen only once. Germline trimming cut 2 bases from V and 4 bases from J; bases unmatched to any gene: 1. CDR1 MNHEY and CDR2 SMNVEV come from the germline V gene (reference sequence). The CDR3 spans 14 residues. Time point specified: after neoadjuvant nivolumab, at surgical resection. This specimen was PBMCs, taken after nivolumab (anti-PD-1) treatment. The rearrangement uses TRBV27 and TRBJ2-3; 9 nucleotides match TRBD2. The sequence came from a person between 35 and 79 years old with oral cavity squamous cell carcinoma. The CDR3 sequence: CASSLLAGPDTQYF. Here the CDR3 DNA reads TGTGCCAGCAGTTTACTAGCGGGACCAGATACGCAGTATTTT.